The TCR beta chain described here comes from a study of T cell responses to AZD1222 COVID-19 vaccine. Study information: Pooled together were second doses at about 4 or about 12 weeks.

Concerning this clone itself: Its target is unknown.

The study's findings and limits: Among vaccine-associated CD4 TCRs, coverage spanned spike, with dominance at 160-218 and 743-854.

The table came from immunoSEQ multiplex PCR; TCRdb's copy has only in-frame clones and leaves some out. The sample consists of 130,000 or so clones, 86% of them appearing once. Trimming cost V 5 bases and J 6 bases, with 23 bases left between them. CDR1 is SGHDT, CDR2 YYEEEE, per germline. This CDR3 comprises 16 residues. The starting material was peripheral blood, obtained on day 0 of AZD1222 vaccination. The chain links TRBV5-6 to TRBJ1-2, with a possible D match to TRBD1 (5 bases). This sequence originates from an adult in good health. The CDR3 nucleotides read TGTGCCAGCAGTATTTACTACGCGGGACCGAGCGATGGCTACACCTTC. Translating it yields CASSIYYAGPSDGYTF.